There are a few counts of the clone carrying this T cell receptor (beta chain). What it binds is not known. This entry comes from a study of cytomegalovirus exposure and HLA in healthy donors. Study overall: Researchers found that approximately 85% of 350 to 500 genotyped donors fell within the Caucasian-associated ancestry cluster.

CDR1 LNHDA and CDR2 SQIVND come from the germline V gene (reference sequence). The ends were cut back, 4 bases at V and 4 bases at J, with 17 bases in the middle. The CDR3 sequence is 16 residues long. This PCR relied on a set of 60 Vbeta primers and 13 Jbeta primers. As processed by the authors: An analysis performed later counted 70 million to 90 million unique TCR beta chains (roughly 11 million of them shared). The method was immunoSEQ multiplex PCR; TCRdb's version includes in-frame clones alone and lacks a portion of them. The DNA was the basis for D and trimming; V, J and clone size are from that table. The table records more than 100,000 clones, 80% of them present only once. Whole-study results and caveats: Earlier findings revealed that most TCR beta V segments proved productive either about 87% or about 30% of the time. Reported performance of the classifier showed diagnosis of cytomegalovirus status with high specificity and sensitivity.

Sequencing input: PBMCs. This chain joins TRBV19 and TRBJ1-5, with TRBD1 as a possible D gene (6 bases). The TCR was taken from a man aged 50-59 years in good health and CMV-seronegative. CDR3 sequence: CASSTQSQTGNQPQHF. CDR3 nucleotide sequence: TGTGCCAGTAGTACGCAGTCCCAGACAGGAAATCAGCCCCAGCATTTT.